Sequencing of this TCR beta chain was carried out in a study of CD8 T cells in Susac syndrome. TCR beta sequences were obtained from blood CD8+ and CD4+ T cells. Healthy donors matched for age and sex were used as controls. Reverse transcription of roughly 0.5 to 1 ug RNA was performed with random hexamers. With immunoSEQ multiplex PCR, TCR beta CDR3 was amplified across 54 Vbeta and 13 Jbeta. TCRdb reprocessed the immunoSEQ multiplex PCR reads with MiXCR, giving one entry per CDR3 protein. Among 180,000 or so distinct CDR3 sequences, approximately 94% were seen once, and the ten largest hold approximately 0.098%. Input material: CD4+ T cells from PBMCs. The clonotype originates from a human donor in good health.

CDR3 protein: CASSVAGTEPYEQYF. CDR3 DNA: TGTGCCAGCAGCGTAGCCGGGACGGAGCCTTACGAGCAGTACTTC. The rearrangement uses TRBV7-3 and TRBJ2-7, with D perhaps given as TRBD1 or TRBD2 (5 bases each). The germline V gene has CDR1 SGHTA and CDR2 FQGTGA. The CDR3 runs 15 residues. The V end was cut by 5 bases, the J end by 4 bases, with 18 bases between. Together with reference TRBV7-3 and TRBJ2-7, the CDR3 gives the full variable domain: GAGVSQTPSNKVTEKGKYVELRCDPISGHTALYWYRQSLGQGPEFLIYFQGTGAADDSGLPNDRFFAVRPEGSVSTLKIQRTERGDSAVYLCASSVAGTEPYEQYFGPGTRLTVT.